These T cell receptor beta chains were read from a single sample in a study of blood T cell repertoires in COVID-19. Repertoires were generated with immunoSEQ multiplex PCR, while TCRdb's copy carries only in-frame clones and drops some. The sample yields about 440,000 clones, roughly 88% seen once. Sequencing input: peripheral blood. These receptors all stem from a woman aged 50 to 60 with COVID-19, enrolled during active disease. Each CDR3 is given with its conserved first and last residue. Each record gives: CDR3 protein, CDR3 DNA, D gene, V gene, clone size, J gene. The D gene is left open where the match is weak. Clone size is stated in some rows and not others, as once, few, many or a class when expanded.

CASSYRTSTDTQYF | TGTGCCAGCAGCTATCGGACTAGCACAGATACGCAGTATTTT | . | TRBV5-8 | . | TRBJ2-3
CASTGGTGTGELFF | TGTGCCAGTACCGGAGGGACGGGCACCGGGGAGCTGTTTTTT | . | TRBV19 | . | TRBJ2-2
CASSLGAGNGYTF | TGTGCCAGCAGTTTAGGGGCAGGGAATGGCTACACCTTC | . | TRBV12-3/TRBV12-4 | . | TRBJ1-2
CASSPGGGNTEAFF | TGTGCCAGCAGCCCCGGGGGGGGGAACACTGAAGCTTTCTTT | . | TRBV11-2 | . | TRBJ1-1
CSVEGDRVDEQFF | TGCAGCGTTGAAGGGGACAGGGTGGATGAGCAGTTCTTC | TRBD1 | TRBV29-1 | . | TRBJ2-1
CASTVLQGARDTQYF | TGTGCCAGCACGGTTTTACAGGGGGCGAGAGATACGCAGTATTTT | TRBD1 | TRBV6-5 | few | TRBJ2-3
CASSAIGGGRYNEQFF | TGTGCCAGCAGTGCGATCGGCGGGGGAAGGTACAATGAGCAGTTCTTC | TRBD2 | TRBV2 | . | TRBJ2-1
CASSLYPDRSYEQYF | TGTGCCAGCAGTTTATACCCGGACAGGTCTTACGAGCAGTACTTC | TRBD1 | TRBV28 | . | TRBJ2-7
CAWSSTGREPQHF | TGTGCCTGGAGCTCGACAGGGAGAGAGCCCCAGCATTTT | TRBD1 | TRBV30 | . | TRBJ1-5
CASSLAGFPGNTIYF | TGCGCCAGCAGCTTGGCGGGGTTCCCTGGAAACACCATATATTTT | . | TRBV5-1 | . | TRBJ1-3
CASSLRGNEQFF | TGTGCCAGCTCTCTAAGGGGCAATGAGCAGTTCTTC | . | TRBV18 | . | TRBJ2-1
CAISDRSLSRILYGYTF | TGTGCCATCAGTGATCGCTCGCTATCGCGGATCCTCTATGGCTACACCTTC | . | TRBV10-3 | once | TRBJ1-2
CASSELENEGNQPQHF | TGTGCCAGCAGTGAACTAGAGAACGAAGGCAATCAGCCCCAGCATTTT | . | TRBV2 | once | TRBJ1-5
CASSVVVAGGPGSYNEQFF | TGTGCCAGCAGCGTAGTCGTAGCGGGGGGGCCTGGGTCCTACAATGAGCAGTTCTTC | TRBD2 | TRBV9 | . | TRBJ2-1
CASSQGIVETQYF | TGTGCCAGCAGCCAGGGGATAGTGGAGACCCAGTACTTC | . | TRBV11-2 | . | TRBJ2-5
CASSYSVRRRNTEAFF | TGTGCCAGCAGTTACTCGGTGCGTCGCCGGAACACTGAAGCTTTCTTT | . | TRBV6-2/TRBV6-3 | . | TRBJ1-1
CATSDNTGQSDGYTF | TGTGCCACCAGTGACAATACGGGACAGTCCGATGGCTACACCTTC | TRBD1 | TRBV24-1 | . | TRBJ1-2
CASKIGTGGAGELFF | TGCGCCAGCAAAATCGGGACAGGGGGAGCCGGGGAGCTGTTTTTT | TRBD1 | TRBV10-2 | . | TRBJ2-2
CASSLAAGELFF | TGTGCCAGTAGTTTGGCTGCCGGGGAGCTGTTTTTT | . | TRBV19 | . | TRBJ2-2
CASSPDSSGANVLTF | TGCGCCAGCAGTCCCGACAGCTCTGGGGCCAACGTCCTGACTTTC | . | TRBV5-1 | few | TRBJ2-6
CAWSALGQGAFGYTF | TGTGCCTGGAGTGCCCTCGGACAGGGGGCCTTTGGCTACACCTTC | TRBD1 | TRBV30 | few | TRBJ1-2
CSVEGWTVMNTEAFF | TGCAGCGTTGAGGGATGGACAGTAATGAACACTGAAGCTTTCTTT | . | TRBV29-1 | . | TRBJ1-1
CASSPRLGTSGGNEQFF | TGTGCCAGCAGTCCCCGTTTAGGGACTAGCGGGGGCAATGAGCAGTTCTTC | TRBD2 | TRBV25-1 | few | TRBJ2-1
CASSPHPGGPYEQYF | TGTGCCAGCAGCCCCCACCCCGGGGGTCCCTACGAGCAGTACTTC | . | TRBV3-1/TRBV3-2 | . | TRBJ2-7
CASSRLTATNYGYTF | TGTGCCAGCAGCCGACTGACGGCTACTAACTATGGCTACACCTTC | . | TRBV27 | . | TRBJ1-2
CASSPENGGGQYF | TGTGCCAGCTCACCAGAAAATGGGGGGGGGCAGTACTTC | TRBD2 | TRBV18 | . | TRBJ2-7
CASSPALTGGNGYTF | TGTGCCAGCAGTCCGGCATTGACAGGGGGAAATGGCTACACCTTC | TRBD1 | TRBV28 | . | TRBJ1-2
CASSQGGGQFF | TGTGCCAGCAGTCAGGGGGGAGGGCAGTTCTTC | . | TRBV5-4 | . | TRBJ2-1
CAWSVSLALFTQYF | TGTGCCTGGAGTGTATCACTAGCGTTATTTACGCAGTATTTT | TRBD2 | TRBV30 | . | TRBJ2-3
CASSLNRDSEAFF | TGTGCCAGCAGCCTAAATCGAGACAGTGAAGCTTTCTTT | . | TRBV9 | . | TRBJ1-1
CASSYDSSSYNSPLHF | TGTGCCAGCAGTTACGACAGTAGCTCCTATAATTCACCCCTCCACTTT | . | TRBV6-5 | . | TRBJ1-6
CASSQPGNWNEQFF | TGTGCCAGCAGCCAACCGGGAAATTGGAATGAGCAGTTCTTC | . | TRBV4-2 | . | TRBJ2-1
CASSTTSGGYNEQFF | TGCGCCAGCAGTACTACTAGCGGGGGGTACAATGAGCAGTTCTTC | TRBD2 | TRBV5-1 | . | TRBJ2-1
CASSLTGTGYNEQFF | TGCGCCAGCAGCTTGACCGGGACAGGGTACAATGAGCAGTTCTTC | TRBD1 | TRBV5-1 | . | TRBJ2-1
CASSNALELGSETQYF | TGTGCCAGTAGTAATGCCCTCGAACTAGGATCGGAGACCCAGTACTTC | . | TRBV19 | . | TRBJ2-5
CASSPRGNVYEQYF | TGTGCCAGCTCACCACGCGGGAACGTGTACGAGCAGTACTTC | . | TRBV18 | . | TRBJ2-7
CASSQAGTGGSPLHF | TGTGCCAGCAGCCAAGCCGGGACAGGGGGTTCACCCCTCCACTTT | TRBD1 | TRBV4-2 | . | TRBJ1-6
CASSQSLWGGTTDTQYF | TGCGCCAGCAGCCAATCCTTATGGGGGGGGACCACAGATACGCAGTATTTT | TRBD2 | TRBV4-1 | . | TRBJ2-3
CASSSTGRHQPQHF | TGTGCCAGCAGCTCGACAGGGAGGCATCAGCCCCAGCATTTT | TRBD1 | TRBV7-2 | . | TRBJ1-5
CASSLGGGAYTQYF | TGTGCCAGCAGCTTAGGCGGGGGGGCCTATACGCAGTATTTT | TRBD2 | TRBV11-2 | . | TRBJ2-3
CASSLGGQGFNEQYF | TGTGCCAGCAGCTTGGGGGGACAGGGTTTCAACGAGCAGTACTTC | TRBD1 | TRBV11-2 | . | TRBJ2-7